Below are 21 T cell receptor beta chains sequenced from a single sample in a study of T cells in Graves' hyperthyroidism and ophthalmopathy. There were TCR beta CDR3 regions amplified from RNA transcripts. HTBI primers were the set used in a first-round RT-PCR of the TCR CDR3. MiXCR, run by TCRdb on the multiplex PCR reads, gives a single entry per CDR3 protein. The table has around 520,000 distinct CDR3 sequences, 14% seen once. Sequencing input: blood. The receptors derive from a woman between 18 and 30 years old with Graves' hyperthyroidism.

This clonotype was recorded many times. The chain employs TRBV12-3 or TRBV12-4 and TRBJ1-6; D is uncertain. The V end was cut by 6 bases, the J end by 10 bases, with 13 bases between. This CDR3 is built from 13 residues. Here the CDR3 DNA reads TGTGCCAGCAGCAGGAACACCGAGTCACCCCTCCACTTT. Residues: CASSRNTESPLHF.

CDR3 loop: CATGLAGPDTQYF. The CDR3, as DNA: TGTGCCACCGGGCTAGCGGGACCAGATACGCAGTATTTT. The gene calls are TRBV24-1 and TRBJ2-3; 9 positions agree with TRBD2. The CDR3 length is 13 residues. Germline lookup yields CDR1 KGHDR and CDR2 SFDVKD. J was trimmed by 4 bases and V by 9 bases; bases with no gene match: 4.

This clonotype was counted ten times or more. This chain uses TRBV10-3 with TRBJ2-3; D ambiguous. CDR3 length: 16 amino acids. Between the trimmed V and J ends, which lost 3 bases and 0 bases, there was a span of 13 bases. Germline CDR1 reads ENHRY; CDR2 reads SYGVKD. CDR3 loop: CAISDPIPPSTDTQYF. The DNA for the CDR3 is TGTGCCATCAGTGACCCCATACCCCCTAGCACAGATACGCAGTATTTT.

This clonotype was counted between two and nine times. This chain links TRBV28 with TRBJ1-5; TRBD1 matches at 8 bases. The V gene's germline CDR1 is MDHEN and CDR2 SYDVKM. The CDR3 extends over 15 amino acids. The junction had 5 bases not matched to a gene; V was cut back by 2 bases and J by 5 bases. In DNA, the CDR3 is TGTGCCAGCAGTTTACCTGACAGGGGTTATCAGCCCCAGCATTTT. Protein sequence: CASSLPDRGYQPQHF.

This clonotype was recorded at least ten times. CDR3 in DNA: TGTGCCAGCAGTTTGGGGACTAGCGGAGACTACAATGAGCAGTTCTTC. Translating gives CASSLGTSGDYNEQFF. V and J are TRBV12-3 or TRBV12-4 and TRBJ2-1; the match to TRBD2 covers 11 bases. J gave up 3 bases and V 3 bases, and 4 bases lay outside the gene matches. The CDR3 has 16 residues.

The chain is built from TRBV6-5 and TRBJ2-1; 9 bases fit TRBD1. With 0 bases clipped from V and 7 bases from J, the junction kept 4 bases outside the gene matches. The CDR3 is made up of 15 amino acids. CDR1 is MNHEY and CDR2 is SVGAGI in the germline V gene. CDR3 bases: TGTGCCAGCAGTTACTCCGGGACAGGGCAAAATGAGCAGTTCTTC. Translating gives CASSYSGTGQNEQFF.

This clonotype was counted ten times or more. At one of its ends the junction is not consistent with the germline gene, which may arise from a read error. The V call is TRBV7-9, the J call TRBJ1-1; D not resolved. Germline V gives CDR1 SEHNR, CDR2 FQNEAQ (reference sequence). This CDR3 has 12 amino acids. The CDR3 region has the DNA TGTGCCAGCAGCTTAAACCCTACTATTACGATCTTT. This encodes CASSLNPTITIF.

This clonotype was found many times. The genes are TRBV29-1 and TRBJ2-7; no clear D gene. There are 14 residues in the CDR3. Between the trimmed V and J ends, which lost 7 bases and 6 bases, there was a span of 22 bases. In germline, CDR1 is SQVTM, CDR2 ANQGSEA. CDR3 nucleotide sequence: TGCAGCGCCACCCAATCGACCCTCGGGCTCGAGCAGTACTTC. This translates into CSATQSTLGLEQYF.

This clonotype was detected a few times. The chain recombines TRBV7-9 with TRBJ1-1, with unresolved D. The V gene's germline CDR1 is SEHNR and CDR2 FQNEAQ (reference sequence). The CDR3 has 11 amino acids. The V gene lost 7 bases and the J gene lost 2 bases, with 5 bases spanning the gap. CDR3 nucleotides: TGTGCCAGCACGACCAACACTGAAGCTTTCTTT. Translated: CASTTNTEAFF.

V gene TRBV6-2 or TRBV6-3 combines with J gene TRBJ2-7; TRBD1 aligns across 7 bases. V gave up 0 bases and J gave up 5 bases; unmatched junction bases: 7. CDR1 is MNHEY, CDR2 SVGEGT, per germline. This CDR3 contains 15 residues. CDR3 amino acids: CASSYSSAQGDEQYF. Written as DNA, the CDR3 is TGTGCCAGCAGTTACTCGAGCGCCCAGGGGGACGAGCAGTACTTC.

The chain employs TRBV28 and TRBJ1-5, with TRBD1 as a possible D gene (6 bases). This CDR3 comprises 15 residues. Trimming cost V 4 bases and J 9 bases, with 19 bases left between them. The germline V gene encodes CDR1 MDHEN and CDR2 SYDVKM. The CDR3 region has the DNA TGTGCCAGCAGTTCTTCCTCGACAGGCTGGTGGCCCCAGCATTTT. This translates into CASSSSSTGWWPQHF.

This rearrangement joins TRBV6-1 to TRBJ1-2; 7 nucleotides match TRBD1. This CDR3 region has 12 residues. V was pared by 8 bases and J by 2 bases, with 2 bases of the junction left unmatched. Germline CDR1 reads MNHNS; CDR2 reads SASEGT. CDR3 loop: CASRDRNYGYTF. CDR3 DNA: TGTGCCAGCCGGGACAGAAACTATGGCTACACCTTC.

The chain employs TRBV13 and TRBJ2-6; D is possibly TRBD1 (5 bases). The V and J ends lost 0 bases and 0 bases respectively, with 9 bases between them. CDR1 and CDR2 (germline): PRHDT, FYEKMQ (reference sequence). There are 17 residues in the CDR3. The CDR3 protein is CASSLGTVISGANVLTF. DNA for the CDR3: TGTGCCAGCAGCTTAGGGACAGTAATCTCTGGGGCCAACGTCCTGACTTTC.

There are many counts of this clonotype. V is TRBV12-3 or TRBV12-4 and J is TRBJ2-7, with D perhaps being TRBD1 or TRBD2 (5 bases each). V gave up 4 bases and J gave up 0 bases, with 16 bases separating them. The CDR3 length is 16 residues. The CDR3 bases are TGTGCCAGCAGTTCGGCCGGGACGGTGAGCTCCTACGAGCAGTACGTC. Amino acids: CASSSAGTVSSYEQYV.

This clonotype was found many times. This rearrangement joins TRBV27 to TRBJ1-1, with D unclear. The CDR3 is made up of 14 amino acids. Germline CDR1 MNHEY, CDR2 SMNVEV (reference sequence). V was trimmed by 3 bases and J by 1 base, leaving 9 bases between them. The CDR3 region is CASSFPGRNTEAFF. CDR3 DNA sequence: TGTGCCAGCAGTTTCCCAGGACGGAACACTGAAGCTTTCTTT.

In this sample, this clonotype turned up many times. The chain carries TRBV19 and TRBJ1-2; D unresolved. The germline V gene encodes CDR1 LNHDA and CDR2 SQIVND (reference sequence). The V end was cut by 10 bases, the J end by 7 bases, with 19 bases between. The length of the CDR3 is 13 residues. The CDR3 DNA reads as TGTGCCACCCTCTCGGGCCAGCGGGGTGGCTACACCTTC. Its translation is CATLSGQRGGYTF.

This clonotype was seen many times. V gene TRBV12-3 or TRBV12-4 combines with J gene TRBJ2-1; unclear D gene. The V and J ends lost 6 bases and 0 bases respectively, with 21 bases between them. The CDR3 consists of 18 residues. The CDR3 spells CASSPRININPSYNEQFF. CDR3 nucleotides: TGTGCCAGCAGCCCCCGAATAAACATAAACCCCTCCTACAATGAGCAGTTCTTC.

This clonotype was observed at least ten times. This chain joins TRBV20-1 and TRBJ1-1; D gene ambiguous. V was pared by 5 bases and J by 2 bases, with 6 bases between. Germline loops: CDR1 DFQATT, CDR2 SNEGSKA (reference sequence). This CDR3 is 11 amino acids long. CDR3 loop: CSAEVNTEAFF. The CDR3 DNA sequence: TGCAGTGCTGAAGTTAACACTGAAGCTTTCTTT.

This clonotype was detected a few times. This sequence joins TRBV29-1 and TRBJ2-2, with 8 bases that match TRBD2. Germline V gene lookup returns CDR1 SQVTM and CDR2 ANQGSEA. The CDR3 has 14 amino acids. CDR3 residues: CSIIRGGSTGELFF. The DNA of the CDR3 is TGCAGTATAATCCGGGGGGGATCCACCGGGGAGCTGTTTTTT.

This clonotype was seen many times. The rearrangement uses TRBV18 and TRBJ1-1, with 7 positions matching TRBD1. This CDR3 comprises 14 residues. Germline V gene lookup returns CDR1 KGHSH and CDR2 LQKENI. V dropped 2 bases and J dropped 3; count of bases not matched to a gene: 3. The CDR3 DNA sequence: TGTGCCAGCTCACCAGACAGGGACTACACTGAAGCTTTCTTT. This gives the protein CASSPDRDYTEAFF.

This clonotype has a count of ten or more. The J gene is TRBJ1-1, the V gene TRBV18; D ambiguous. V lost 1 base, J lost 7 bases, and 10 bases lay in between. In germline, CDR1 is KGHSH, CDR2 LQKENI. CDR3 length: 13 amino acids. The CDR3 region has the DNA TGTGCCAGCTCACCACTTAGTGACGGTGAAGCTTTCTTT. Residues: CASSPLSDGEAFF. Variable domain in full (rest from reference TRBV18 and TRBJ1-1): NAGVMQNPRHLVRRRGQEARLRCSPMKGHSHVYWYRQLPEEGLKFMVYLQKENIIDESGMPKERFSAEFPKEGPSILRIQQVVRGDSAAYFCASSPLSDGEAFFGQGTRLTVV.